This T cell receptor (beta chain) was identified in a study of T cells in Graves' hyperthyroidism and ophthalmopathy. TCR beta CDR3 sequences were amplified from RNA transcripts. The HTBI primer set drove a first-round RT-PCR of the TCR CDR3. MiXCR was run by TCRdb on the multiplex PCR reads, yielding one entry per CDR3 protein. Of 300,000 to 350,000 distinct CDR3 sequences listed, over 15% are singletons. There are a few counts of this clonotype. Its antigen is currently unknown. Exclusion of a patient resulted from uncontrolled infection, other autoimmune disease, pregnancy or lactation. Whole-study findings and limits: The model predicted ophthalmopathy a median 6.5 months before onset.

The germline CDR1 and CDR2 sequences are MGHRA and YSYEKL. The CDR3 sequence is 17 residues long. Trimming removed 1 base from V and 3 bases from J; junction bases left unmatched: 11. This chain connects TRBV4-1 to TRBJ1-1; TRBD1 agrees at 7 bases. The sequence derives from a man aged 25 to 40 with Graves' hyperthyroidism. Sequencing was done on a sample of blood. The CDR3 coding sequence is TGCGCCAGCAGCCAAGCTCTGGGTGACAGGGCGGACACTGAAGCTTTCTTT. Translation gives CASSQALGDRADTEAFF.